These 25 T cell receptor beta chains share one sample of origin, sequenced in a study of blood T cells in healthy people across ages. Next came a second PCR, run for roughly 6 to 11 cycles, which used a sample-barcoded 5' primer along with a J-beta primer mix. TCRdb reanalysed the 5' RACE reads using MiXCR and keeps one entry per CDR3 protein. The table includes over a million distinct CDR3 sequences, approximately 43% detected once. Sequencing used blood. The receptors stem from a woman between 18 and 29 years old in good health.

This rearrangement joins TRBV27 to TRBJ2-7; 7 bases match TRBD1. V dropped 6 bases and J dropped 2; count of bases not matched to a gene: 16. The CDR3 runs to 17 residues. Germline CDR1 and CDR2: MNHEY and SMNVEV (reference sequence). The CDR3 reads CASSLQVARQGTYEQYF. The CDR3 region has the DNA TGTGCCAGCAGCCTCCAAGTGGCGAGACAGGGTACCTACGAGCAGTACTTC.

The DNA for the CDR3 is TGTGCCAGCAGCGCAGTCCCTATGGGCCACGAGCAGTACTTC. Translation: CASSAVPMGHEQYF. This chain links TRBV7-9 with TRBJ2-5; no definite D call. The J call is uncertain, as TRBJ2-7 better fits the DNA end. Germline loops: CDR1 SEHNR, CDR2 FQNEAQ (reference sequence). The CDR3 is 14 amino acids.

V gene TRBV19 combines with J gene TRBJ2-2; 7 bases are shared with TRBD1. The CDR3 has 14 amino acids. V gave up 8 bases and J gave up 0 bases; unmatched junction bases: 3. CDR1 and CDR2 (germline): LNHDA, SQIVND (reference sequence). The CDR3 DNA follows: TGTGCCAGTTCGGACAGGCCGAACACCGGGGAGCTGTTTTTT. This sequence encodes CASSDRPNTGELFF.

A few counts support this clonotype. The genes are TRBV4-3 and TRBJ2-1; 8 positions match TRBD2. There are 17 residues in the CDR3. CDR1 and CDR2 (germline): LGHNA, YSLEER. J was trimmed by 0 bases and V by 1 base; bases with no gene match: 5. CDR3 nucleotides: TGCGCCAGCAGCCAAGCCAGCGGGAGCTTCTCCTACAATGAGCAGTTCTTC. It specifies CASSQASGSFSYNEQFF.

In its sample, this clonotype was seen a few times. The rearrangement links TRBV6-1 to TRBJ1-1; 7 bases agree with TRBD1. The CDR3 is 15 residues long. V trimming: 3 bases; J trimming: 0 bases; junction bases outside the gene matches: 4. Germline assignment: CDR1 MNHNS and CDR2 SASEGT. The CDR3 reads CASSDAGQLNTEAFF. The CDR3 coding sequence is TGTGCCAGCAGTGACGCGGGACAGTTGAACACTGAAGCTTTCTTT.

V gene TRBV4-3 combines with J gene TRBJ2-3; the D call may be TRBD1 or TRBD2 (6 bases each). Between the trimmed V and J ends, which lost 1 base and 4 bases, there was a span of 9 bases. Germline V gives CDR1 LGHNA, CDR2 YSLEER. The CDR3 runs to 14 residues. The chain's CDR3 is CASSQVGGADTQYF. The CDR3 nucleotides are TGCGCCAGCAGCCAAGTGGGGGGCGCAGATACGCAGTATTTT.

The CDR3 sequence: CATTQPGQGAYEQYF. CDR3 nucleotide sequence: TGTGCCACCACCCAACCGGGACAGGGGGCCTACGAGCAGTACTTC. The rearrangement joins TRBV10-3 to TRBJ2-7; 11 nucleotides align to TRBD1. In germline, CDR1 is ENHRY, CDR2 SYGVKD. There are 15 residues in the CDR3. V gave up 10 bases and J gave up 2 bases; unmatched junction bases: 10.

The chain combines TRBV19 with TRBJ2-1, with 10 nucleotides matching TRBD1. The J call could be wrong; TRBJ2-7 is a better fit for the DNA end. CDR3 size: 15 residues. The germline V gene encodes CDR1 LNHDA and CDR2 SQIVND (reference sequence). For the CDR3, the DNA is TGTGCCAGTAGTCGACGGGACAGGGGATACAATGAGCAGTACTTC. Translated, it gives CASSRRDRGYNEQYF.

The chain links TRBV29-1 to TRBJ2-5; 9 bases are shared with TRBD2. V shed 2 bases, J shed 13 bases, and the junction held 2 bases outside the gene matches. The CDR3 is 10 amino acids. Germline V lookup: CDR1 SQVTM, CDR2 ANQGSEA. The CDR3 spells CSVERGRAYF. Here the CDR3 DNA reads TGCAGCGTTGAACGCGGGAGGGCGTACTTC. The variable domain in full, completed from reference TRBV29-1 and TRBJ2-5, reads SAVISQKPSRDICQRGTSLTIQCQVDSQVTMMFWYRQQPGQSLTLIATANQGSEATYESGFVIDKFPISRPNLTFSTLTVSNMSPEDSSIYLCSVERGRAYFGPGTRLLVL.

This clonotype came up a few times. The CDR3 sequence is CASSQGRTPQHF. In DNA, the CDR3 is TGTGCCAGCAGCCAGGGGCGGACTCCCCAGCATTTT. V usage is TRBV12-3 or TRBV12-4 and J usage is TRBJ1-5; TRBD1 is a possible D gene (6 bases). V lost 6 bases to trimming and J lost 10 bases, with 13 bases between them. The CDR3 length is 12 residues.

This clonotype was seen only a few times. V usage is TRBV4-1 and J usage is TRBJ2-7, with D hard to call. The CDR3 contains 13 residues. Trimming cost V 2 bases and J 7 bases, with 12 bases left between them. CDR1 MGHRA and CDR2 YSYEKL come from the germline V gene. CDR3 in amino acids: CASSQLWYNEQYF. In DNA, the CDR3 is TGCGCCAGCAGCCAATTGTGGTACAATGAGCAGTACTTC.

This clonotype came up a few times. The chain carries TRBV7-9 and TRBJ2-7; maybe TRBD2 (5 bases). Germline loops: CDR1 SEHNR, CDR2 FQNEAQ (reference sequence). This CDR3 is built from 14 residues. The V end was cut by 1 base, the J end by 4 bases, with 11 bases between. The CDR3 here is CASSLEGSKYEQYF. The CDR3 DNA follows: TGTGCCAGCAGCTTAGAAGGGAGTAAGTACGAGCAGTACTTC. The full variable domain, completed using reference TRBV7-9 and TRBJ2-7, is DTGVSQNPRHKITKRGQNVTFRCDPISEHNRLYWYRQTLGQGPEFLTYFQNEAQLEKSRLLSDRFSAERPKGSFSTLEIQRTEQGDSAMYLCASSLEGSKYEQYFGPGTRLTVT.

This clonotype was seen a few times. The chain employs TRBV7-2 and TRBJ1-4; the D gene is possibly TRBD1 (5 bases). Trimming shortened V by 5 bases and J by 5 bases, and 12 bases separated the two germline ends. This CDR3 contains 14 residues. Germline V gene data show CDR1 as SGHTA and CDR2 as FQGNSA. In DNA, the CDR3 is TGTGCCAGCAGCCCGGGACGGATAAATGAAAAACTGTTTTTT. This codes for CASSPGRINEKLFF.

The chain is built from TRBV12-3 or TRBV12-4 and TRBJ1-6; D perhaps matches TRBD1 (5 bases). The V gene lost 6 bases and the J gene lost 18 bases, with 27 bases spanning the gap. The CDR3 runs to 15 residues. The CDR3 sequence is CASSLGTAGGRHPHF. The CDR3 nucleotides are TGTGCCAGCAGCCTAGGGACGGCCGGTGGGAGGCACCCCCACTTT.

The gene calls are TRBV15 and TRBJ2-3, with D possibly matching TRBD1 (6 bases). This CDR3 is 14 amino acids long. V was pared by 6 bases and J by 2 bases, with 12 bases between. Germline assignment: CDR1 LNHNV and CDR2 YYDKDF (reference sequence). The CDR3 nucleotides read TGTGCCACCAGAAATTGGACAGACACAGATACGCAGTATTTT. Amino acid sequence: CATRNWTDTDTQYF.

This clonotype has a handful of counts. V and J are TRBV6-2 or TRBV6-3 and TRBJ2-1, with a tentative D call TRBD2 (5 bases). CDR3 length equals 13 residues. Germline V gene data show CDR1 as MNHEY and CDR2 as SVGEGT. V shed 4 bases and J shed 7 bases, with 11 bases lying between them. The CDR3, as DNA: TGTGCCAGCAGTTTACGGGATCGGAATGAGCAGTTCTTC. Translation: CASSLRDRNEQFF.

This clonotype was counted many times. This rearrangement joins TRBV12-3 or TRBV12-4 to TRBJ2-3; the match to TRBD1 covers 8 bases. This CDR3 comprises 12 residues. The V and J ends lost 6 bases and 9 bases, in that order; junction bases with no gene match: 5. For the CDR3, the DNA is TGTGCCAGCAGCTTACAGGGGGTAACGCAGTATTTT. Its protein is CASSLQGVTQYF.

V and J are TRBV4-1 and TRBJ2-3; 8 nucleotides line up with TRBD2. CDR1 is MGHRA, CDR2 YSYEKL, per germline. This CDR3 region has 14 residues. V was pared by 4 bases and J by 6 bases, with 6 bases of the junction left unmatched. CDR3 in amino acids: CASSPAGDEDTQYF. DNA for the CDR3: TGCGCCAGCAGCCCAGCGGGGGATGAGGATACGCAGTATTTT.

CDR3 amino acids: CASSRTSYEQFF. The CDR3 nucleotides read TGTGCCAGCAGCCGGACTAGCTATGAGCAGTTCTTC. The J gene is TRBJ2-1, the V gene TRBV7-9; 8 bases align to TRBD2. V gave up 5 bases and J gave up 8 bases; unmatched junction bases: 2. Germline values: CDR1 SEHNR, CDR2 FQNEAQ (reference sequence). CDR3 size: 12 residues. The whole variable domain, filled in from reference TRBV7-9 and TRBJ2-1, reads DTGVSQNPRHKITKRGQNVTFRCDPISEHNRLYWYRQTLGQGPEFLTYFQNEAQLEKSRLLSDRFSAERPKGSFSTLEIQRTEQGDSAMYLCASSRTSYEQFFGPGTRLTVL.

This clonotype turned up a few times. In nucleotides, the CDR3 is TGTGCCGGCAGCAAGGGCGGGAATTCACCCCTCCACTTT. This codes for CAGSKGGNSPLHF. The chain has TRBV21-1 and TRBJ1-6; the table gives TRBD1 as D, unverified against the DNA. TRBV21-1 is recorded as a pseudogene. The CDR3 totals 13 residues.

This clonotype was found once. This sequence joins TRBV28 and TRBJ2-1, with D possibly matching TRBD2 (6 bases). The J call is in doubt because the DNA end fits TRBJ2-7 better. This CDR3 has 14 amino acids. Germline V gives CDR1 MDHEN, CDR2 SYDVKM. CDR3 protein: CASSPAEGYNEQYF. Written as DNA, the CDR3 is TGTGCCAGCAGCCCGGCGGAGGGTTACAATGAGCAGTACTTC.

The chain has TRBV27 and TRBJ2-3; D may be TRBD1 or TRBD2 (5 bases each). Germline loops: CDR1 MNHEY, CDR2 SMNVEV (reference sequence). V was clipped by 3 bases and J by 6 bases, with 16 bases between them. This CDR3 has 15 amino acids. The chain's CDR3 is CASSLGRTSRDTQYF. The CDR3 DNA sequence: TGTGCCAGCAGTTTGGGACGGACGTCACGGGATACGCAGTATTTT.

The V call is TRBV4-3, the J call TRBJ2-3; D not certain. V shed 0 bases and J shed 1 base, with 17 bases lying between them. Germline V lookup: CDR1 LGHNA, CDR2 YSLEER. This CDR3 is built from 18 residues. This CDR3 is CASSQDDAAIRGTDTQYF. In DNA form, the CDR3 reads TGCGCCAGCAGCCAAGATGACGCCGCGATACGCGGCACAGATACGCAGTATTTT.

CDR3 sequence: CASSQEKASQFF. DNA of the CDR3: TGTGCCAGCAGCCAAGAAAAGGCGTCCCAGTTCTTC. The chain joins TRBV3-1 to TRBJ2-1, with D unresolved. With 0 bases removed from V and 13 bases from J, the gap between germline ends came to 10 bases. The germline V gene has CDR1 LGHDT and CDR2 YNNKEL (reference sequence). The CDR3 is 12 residues long.

This chain connects TRBV7-2 to TRBJ2-3; D tentatively reads TRBD1 or TRBD2 (5 bases each). This CDR3 comprises 15 residues. Per germline, CDR1 SGHTA and CDR2 FQGNSA. Trimming stripped 5 bases from V and 5 bases from J, with 17 bases between. CDR3 in DNA: TGTGCCAGCAGCCACGGGGCTATACGGGGAGATACGCAGTATTTT. It translates to CASSHGAIRGDTQYF.